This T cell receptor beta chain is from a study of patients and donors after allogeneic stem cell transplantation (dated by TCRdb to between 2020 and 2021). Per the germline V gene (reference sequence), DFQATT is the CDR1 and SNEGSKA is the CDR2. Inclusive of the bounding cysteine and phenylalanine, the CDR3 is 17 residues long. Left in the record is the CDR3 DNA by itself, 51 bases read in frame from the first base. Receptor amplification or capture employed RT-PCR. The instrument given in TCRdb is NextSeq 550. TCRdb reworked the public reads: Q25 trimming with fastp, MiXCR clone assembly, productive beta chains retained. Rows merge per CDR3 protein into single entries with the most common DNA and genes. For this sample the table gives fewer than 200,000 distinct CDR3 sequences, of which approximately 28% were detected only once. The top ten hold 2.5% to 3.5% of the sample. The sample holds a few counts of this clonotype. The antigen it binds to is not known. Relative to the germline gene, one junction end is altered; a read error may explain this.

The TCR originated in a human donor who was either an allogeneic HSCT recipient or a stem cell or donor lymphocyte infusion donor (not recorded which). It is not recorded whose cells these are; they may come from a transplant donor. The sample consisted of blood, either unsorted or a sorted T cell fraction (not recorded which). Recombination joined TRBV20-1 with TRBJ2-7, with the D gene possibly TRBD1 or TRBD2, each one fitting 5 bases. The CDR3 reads CSTRELGTAPLSYEQYF. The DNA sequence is TGCAGTACTAGAGAGCTCGGGACCGCGCCCCTCTCCTACGAGCAGTACTTC.